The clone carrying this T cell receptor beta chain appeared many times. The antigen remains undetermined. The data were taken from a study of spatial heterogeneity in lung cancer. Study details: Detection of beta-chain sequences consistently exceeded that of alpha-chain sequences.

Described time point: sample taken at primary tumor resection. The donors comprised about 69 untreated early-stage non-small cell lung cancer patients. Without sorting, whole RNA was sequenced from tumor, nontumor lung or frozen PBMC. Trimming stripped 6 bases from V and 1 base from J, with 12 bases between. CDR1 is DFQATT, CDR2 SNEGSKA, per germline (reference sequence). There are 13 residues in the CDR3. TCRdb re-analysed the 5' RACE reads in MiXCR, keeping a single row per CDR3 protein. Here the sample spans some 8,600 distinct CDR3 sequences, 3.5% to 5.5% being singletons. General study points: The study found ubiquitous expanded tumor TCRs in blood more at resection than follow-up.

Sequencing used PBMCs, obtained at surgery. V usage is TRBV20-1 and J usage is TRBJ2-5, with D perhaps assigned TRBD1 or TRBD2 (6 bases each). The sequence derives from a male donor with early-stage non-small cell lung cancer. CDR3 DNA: TGCAGTGCGGAGGGACACCGCCAAGAGACCCAGTACTTC. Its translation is CSAEGHRQETQYF.